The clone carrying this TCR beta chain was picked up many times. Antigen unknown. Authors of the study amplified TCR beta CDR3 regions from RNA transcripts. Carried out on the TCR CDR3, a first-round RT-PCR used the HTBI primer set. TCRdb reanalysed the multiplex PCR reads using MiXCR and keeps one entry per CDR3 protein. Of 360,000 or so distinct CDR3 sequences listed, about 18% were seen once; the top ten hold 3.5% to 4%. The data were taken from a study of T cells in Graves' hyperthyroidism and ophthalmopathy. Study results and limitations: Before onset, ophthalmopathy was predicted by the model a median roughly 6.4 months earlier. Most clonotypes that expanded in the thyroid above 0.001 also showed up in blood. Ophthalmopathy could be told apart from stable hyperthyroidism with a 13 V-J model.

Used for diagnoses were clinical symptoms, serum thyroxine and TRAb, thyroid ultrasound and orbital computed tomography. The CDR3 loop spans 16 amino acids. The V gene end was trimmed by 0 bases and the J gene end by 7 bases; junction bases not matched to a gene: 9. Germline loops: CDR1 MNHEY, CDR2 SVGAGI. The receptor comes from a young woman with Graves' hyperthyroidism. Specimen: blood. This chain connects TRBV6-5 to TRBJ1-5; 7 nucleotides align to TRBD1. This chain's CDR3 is CASSYSRARGVQPQHF. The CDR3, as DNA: TGTGCCAGCAGTTACTCGAGAGCCAGGGGGGTGCAGCCCCAGCATTTT.